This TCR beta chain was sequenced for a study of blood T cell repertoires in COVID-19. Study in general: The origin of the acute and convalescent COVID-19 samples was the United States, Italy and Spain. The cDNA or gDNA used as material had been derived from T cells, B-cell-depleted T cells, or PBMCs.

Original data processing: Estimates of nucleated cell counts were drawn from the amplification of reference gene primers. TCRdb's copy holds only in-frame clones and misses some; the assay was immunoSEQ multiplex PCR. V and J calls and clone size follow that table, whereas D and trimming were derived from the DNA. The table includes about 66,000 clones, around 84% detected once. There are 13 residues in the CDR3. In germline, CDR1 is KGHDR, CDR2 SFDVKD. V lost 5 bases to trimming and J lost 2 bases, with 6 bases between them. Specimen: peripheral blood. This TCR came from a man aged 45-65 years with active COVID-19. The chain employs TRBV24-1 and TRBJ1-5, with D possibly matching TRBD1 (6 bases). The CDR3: CATSGQGNQPQHF. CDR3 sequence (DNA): TGTGCCACCAGTGGACAGGGCAATCAGCCCCAGCATTTT.